The source of this T cell receptor beta chain is a study of blood T cell repertoires in COVID-19. Study at large: In each case, the material was cDNA or gDNA derived from T cells, B-cell-depleted T cells, or PBMCs.

Trimming left V 0 bases short and J 0 bases short, with 8 bases between. Per the germline V gene, CDR1 is LGHDT and CDR2 is YNNKEL (reference sequence). The CDR3 consists of 15 residues. Generated by immunoSEQ multiplex PCR, the TCRdb table keeps only in-frame clones and is missing some. Among some 150,000 clones listed, 70% to 85% were seen once. Everyone who took part was roughly 18 to 89 years old, and they came from 24 US areas. The clonotype comes from a man in his fifties or sixties who had recovered from COVID-19. The sequencing sample was made of PBMCs or T cells enriched from blood (not recorded which). V usage is TRBV3-1 (or the pseudogene TRBV3-2) and J usage is TRBJ1-1; D not certain. The CDR3 spells CASSQDGMVNTEAFF. DNA for the CDR3: TGTGCCAGCAGCCAAGACGGGATGGTGAACACTGAAGCTTTCTTT.